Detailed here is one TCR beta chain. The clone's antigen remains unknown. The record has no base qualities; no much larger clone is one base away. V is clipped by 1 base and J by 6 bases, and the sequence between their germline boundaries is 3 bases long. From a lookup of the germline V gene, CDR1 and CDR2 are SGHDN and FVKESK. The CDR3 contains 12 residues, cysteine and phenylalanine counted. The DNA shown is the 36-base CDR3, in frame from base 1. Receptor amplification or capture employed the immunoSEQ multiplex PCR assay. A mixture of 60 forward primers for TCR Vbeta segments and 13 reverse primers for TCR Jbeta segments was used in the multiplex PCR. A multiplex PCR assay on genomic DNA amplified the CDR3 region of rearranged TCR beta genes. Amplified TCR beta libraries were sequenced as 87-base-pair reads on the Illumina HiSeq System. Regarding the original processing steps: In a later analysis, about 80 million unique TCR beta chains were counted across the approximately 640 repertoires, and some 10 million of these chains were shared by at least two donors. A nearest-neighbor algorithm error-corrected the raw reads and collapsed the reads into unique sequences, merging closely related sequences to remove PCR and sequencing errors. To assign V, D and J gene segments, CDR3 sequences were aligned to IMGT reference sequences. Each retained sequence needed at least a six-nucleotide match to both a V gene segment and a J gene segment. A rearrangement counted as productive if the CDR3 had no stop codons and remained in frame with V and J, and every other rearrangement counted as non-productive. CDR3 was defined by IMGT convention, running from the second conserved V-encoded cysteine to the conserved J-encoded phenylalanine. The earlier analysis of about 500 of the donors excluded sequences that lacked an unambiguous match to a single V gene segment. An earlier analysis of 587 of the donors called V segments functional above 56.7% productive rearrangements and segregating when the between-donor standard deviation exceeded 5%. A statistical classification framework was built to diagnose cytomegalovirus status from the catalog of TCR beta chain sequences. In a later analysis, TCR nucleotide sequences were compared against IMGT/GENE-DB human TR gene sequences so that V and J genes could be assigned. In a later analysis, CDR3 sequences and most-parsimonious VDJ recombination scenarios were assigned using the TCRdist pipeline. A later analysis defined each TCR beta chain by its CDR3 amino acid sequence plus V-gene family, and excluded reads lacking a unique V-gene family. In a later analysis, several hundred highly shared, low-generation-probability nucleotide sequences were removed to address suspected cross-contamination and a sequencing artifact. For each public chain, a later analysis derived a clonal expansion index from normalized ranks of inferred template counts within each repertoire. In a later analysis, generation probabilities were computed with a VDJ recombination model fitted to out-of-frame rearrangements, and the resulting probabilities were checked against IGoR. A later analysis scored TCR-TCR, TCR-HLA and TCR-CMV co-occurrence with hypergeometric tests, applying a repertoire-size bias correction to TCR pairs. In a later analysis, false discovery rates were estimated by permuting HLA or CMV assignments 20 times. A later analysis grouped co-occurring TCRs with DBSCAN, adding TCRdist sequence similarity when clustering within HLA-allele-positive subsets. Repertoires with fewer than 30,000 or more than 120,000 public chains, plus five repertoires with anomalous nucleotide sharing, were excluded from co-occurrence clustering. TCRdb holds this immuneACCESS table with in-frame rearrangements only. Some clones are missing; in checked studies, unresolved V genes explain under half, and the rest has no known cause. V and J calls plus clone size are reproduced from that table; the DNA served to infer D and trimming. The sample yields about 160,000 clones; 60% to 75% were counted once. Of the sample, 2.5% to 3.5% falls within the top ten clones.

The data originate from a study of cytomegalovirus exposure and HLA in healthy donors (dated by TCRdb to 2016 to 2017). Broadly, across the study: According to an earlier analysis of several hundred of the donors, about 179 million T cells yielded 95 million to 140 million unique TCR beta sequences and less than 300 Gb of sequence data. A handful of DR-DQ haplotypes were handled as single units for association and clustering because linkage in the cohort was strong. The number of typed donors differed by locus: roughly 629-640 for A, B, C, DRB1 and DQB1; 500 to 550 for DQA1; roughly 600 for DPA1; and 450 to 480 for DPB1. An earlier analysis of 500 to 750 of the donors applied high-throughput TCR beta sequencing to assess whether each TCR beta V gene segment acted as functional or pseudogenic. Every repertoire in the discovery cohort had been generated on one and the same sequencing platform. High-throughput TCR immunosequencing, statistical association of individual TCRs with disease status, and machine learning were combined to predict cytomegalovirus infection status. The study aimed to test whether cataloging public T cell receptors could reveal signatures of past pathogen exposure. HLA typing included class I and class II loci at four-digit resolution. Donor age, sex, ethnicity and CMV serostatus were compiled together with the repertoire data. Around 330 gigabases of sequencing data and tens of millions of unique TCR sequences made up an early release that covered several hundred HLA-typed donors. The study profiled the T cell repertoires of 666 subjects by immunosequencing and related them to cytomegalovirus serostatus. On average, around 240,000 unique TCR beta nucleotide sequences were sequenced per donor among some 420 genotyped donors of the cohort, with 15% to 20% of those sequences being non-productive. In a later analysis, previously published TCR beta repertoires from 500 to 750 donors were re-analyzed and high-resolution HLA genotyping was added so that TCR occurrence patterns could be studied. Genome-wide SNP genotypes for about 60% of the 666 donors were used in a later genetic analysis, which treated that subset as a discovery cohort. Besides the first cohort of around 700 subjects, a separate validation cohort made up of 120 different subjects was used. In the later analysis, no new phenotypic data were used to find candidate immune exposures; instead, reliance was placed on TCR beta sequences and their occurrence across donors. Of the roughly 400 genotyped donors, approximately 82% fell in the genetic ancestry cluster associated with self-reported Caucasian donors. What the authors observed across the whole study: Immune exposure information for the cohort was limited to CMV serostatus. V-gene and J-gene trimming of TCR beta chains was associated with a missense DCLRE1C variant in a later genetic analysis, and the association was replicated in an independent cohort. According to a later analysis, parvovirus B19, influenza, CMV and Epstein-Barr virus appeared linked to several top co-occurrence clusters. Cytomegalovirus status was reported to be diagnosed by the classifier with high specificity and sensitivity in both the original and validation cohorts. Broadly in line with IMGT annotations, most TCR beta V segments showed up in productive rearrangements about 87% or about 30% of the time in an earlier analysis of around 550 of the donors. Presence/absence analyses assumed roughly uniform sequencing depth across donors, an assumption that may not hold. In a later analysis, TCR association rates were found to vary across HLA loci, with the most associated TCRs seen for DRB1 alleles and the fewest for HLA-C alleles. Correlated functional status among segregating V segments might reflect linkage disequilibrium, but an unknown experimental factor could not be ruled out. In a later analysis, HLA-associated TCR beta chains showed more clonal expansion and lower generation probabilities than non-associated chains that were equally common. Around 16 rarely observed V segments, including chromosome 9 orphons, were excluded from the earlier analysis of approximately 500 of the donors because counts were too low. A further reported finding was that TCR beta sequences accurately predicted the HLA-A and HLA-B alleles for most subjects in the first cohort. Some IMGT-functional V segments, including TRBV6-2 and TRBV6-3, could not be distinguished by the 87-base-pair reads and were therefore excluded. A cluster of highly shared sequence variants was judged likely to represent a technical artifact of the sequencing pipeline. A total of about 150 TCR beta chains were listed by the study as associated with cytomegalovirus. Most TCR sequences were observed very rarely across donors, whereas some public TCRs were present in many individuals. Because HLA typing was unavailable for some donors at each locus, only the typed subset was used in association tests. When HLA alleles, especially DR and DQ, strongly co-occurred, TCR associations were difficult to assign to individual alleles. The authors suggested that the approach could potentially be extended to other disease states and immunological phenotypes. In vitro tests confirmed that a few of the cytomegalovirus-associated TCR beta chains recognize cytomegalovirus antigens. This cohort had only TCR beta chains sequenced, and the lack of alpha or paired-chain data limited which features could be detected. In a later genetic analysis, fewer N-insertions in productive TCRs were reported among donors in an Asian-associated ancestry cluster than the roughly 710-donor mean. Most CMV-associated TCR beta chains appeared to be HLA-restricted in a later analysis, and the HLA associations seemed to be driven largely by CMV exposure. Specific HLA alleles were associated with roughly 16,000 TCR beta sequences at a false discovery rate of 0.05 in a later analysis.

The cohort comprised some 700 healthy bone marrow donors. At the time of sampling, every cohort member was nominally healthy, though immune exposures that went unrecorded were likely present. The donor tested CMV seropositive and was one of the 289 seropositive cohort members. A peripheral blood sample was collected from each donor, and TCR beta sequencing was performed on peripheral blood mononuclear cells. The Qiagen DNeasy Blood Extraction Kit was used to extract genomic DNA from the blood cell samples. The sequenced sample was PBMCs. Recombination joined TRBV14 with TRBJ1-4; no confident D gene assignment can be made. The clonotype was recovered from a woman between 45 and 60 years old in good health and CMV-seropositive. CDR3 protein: CASSQADEKLFF. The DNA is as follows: TGTGCCAGCAGCCAAGCGGATGAAAAACTGTTTTTT.